The clone carrying this T cell receptor (beta chain) was recorded at least ten times. Its antigen is still unknown. The sample belongs to a study of OX40 agonist ivuxolimab in advanced cancers. Study-level background: The patients received ivuxolimab by intravenous route every 2 weeks at 0.01 to 10 mg/kg. Partial responses were observed in three patients, of whom one had hepatocellular carcinoma and two had cutaneous melanoma.

Germline CDR1 reads SGHRS; CDR2 reads YFSETQ. This CDR3 contains 11 residues. V lost 4 bases and J lost 4, with 3 bases in between. General observations from the study: CD8+ T cells averaged more expanded clones than CD4+.

Method: immunoSEQ multiplex PCR; TCRdb's copy keeps in-frame clones and lacks some. This table holds about 75,000 clones, approximately 85% found once. The V and J genes are TRBV5-1 and TRBJ2-1; D remains ambiguous. This clonotype was obtained from an adult with an advanced solid tumor such as melanoma, head and neck, liver or kidney cancer. The sample was CD4+ or CD8+ T cells sorted from blood, taken in a trial of the OX40 agonist ivuxolimab. For the CDR3, the DNA is TGCGCCAGCAGCGTATACAATGAGCAGTTCTTC. Its protein product is CASSVYNEQFF.